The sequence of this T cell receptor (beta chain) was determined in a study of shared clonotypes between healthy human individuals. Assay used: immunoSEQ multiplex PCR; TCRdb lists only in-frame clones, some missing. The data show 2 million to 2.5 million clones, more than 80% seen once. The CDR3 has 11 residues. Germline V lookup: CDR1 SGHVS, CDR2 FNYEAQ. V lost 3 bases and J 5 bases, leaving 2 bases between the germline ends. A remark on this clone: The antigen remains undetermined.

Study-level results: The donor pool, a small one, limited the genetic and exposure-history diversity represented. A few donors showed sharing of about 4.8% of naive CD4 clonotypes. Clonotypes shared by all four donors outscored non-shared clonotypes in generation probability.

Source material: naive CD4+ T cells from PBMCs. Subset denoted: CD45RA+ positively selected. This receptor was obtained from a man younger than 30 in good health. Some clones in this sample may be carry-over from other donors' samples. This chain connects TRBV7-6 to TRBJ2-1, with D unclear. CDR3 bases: TGTGCCAGCAGCTTCCACAATGAGCAGTTCTTC. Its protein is CASSFHNEQFF. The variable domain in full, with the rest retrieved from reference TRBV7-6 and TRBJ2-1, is GAGVSQSPRYKVTKRGQDVALRCDPISGHVSLYWYRQALGQGPEFLTYFNYEAQQDKSGLPNDRFSAERPEGSISTLTIQRTEQRDSAMYRCASSFHNEQFFGPGTRLTVL.